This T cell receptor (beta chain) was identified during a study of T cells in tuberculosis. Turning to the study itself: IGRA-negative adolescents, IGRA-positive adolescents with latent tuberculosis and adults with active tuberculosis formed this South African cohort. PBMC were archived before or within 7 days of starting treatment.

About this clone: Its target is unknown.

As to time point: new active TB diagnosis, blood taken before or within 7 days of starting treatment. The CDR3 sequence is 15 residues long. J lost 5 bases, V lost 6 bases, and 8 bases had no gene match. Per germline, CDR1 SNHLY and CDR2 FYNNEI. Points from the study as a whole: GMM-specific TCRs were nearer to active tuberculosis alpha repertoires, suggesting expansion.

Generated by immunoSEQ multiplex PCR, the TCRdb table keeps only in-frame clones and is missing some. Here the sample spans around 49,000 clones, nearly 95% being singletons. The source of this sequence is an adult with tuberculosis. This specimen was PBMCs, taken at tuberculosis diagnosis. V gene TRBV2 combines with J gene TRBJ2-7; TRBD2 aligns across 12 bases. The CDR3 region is CASSATSGSNHEQYF. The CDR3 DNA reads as TGTGCCAGCAGCGCGACTAGCGGGAGCAATCACGAGCAGTACTTC.